A selection of T cell receptor beta chains follows, all from one sample in a study of identifying expanded T cells in peripheral blood. Data came from immunoSEQ multiplex PCR; TCRdb stores just in-frame clones and leaves some out. This sample has over 85,000 clones, with about 91% found just once. Input material: blood. Every receptor here comes from a person between 18 and 69 years old in good health. Each CDR3 is given with its conserved first and last residue. Each record gives: CDR3 length, D gene, clone size, V gene, J gene, CDR3 DNA, CDR3 protein. D genes are given only for firm matches. Part of the rows lack a size; the others show once, few, many or a class for expanded clones.

CDR3 length: 12
D gene: TRBD1
clone size: .
V gene: TRBV6-1
J gene: TRBJ2-5
CDR3 DNA: TGTGCCAGCAGGACAGGGGATGAGACCCAGTACTTC
CDR3 protein: CASRTGDETQYF

CDR3 length: 13
D gene: .
clone size: .
V gene: TRBV30
J gene: TRBJ1-3
CDR3 DNA: TGTGCCTGGAGTGTACATGATGGAAACACCATATATTTT
CDR3 protein: CAWSVHDGNTIYF

CDR3 length: 12
D gene: .
clone size: .
V gene: TRBV6-5
J gene: TRBJ2-7
CDR3 DNA: TGTGCCAGACCCGGGGTTCCCTACGAGCAGTACTTC
CDR3 protein: CARPGVPYEQYF

CDR3 length: 16
D gene: TRBD2
clone size: .
V gene: TRBV14
J gene: TRBJ2-2
CDR3 DNA: TGTGCCAGCAGCCAAGGTCTAGCGGGAGTCGCCGGGGAGCTGTTTTTT
CDR3 protein: CASSQGLAGVAGELFF

CDR3 length: 19
D gene: TRBD1
clone size: once
V gene: TRBV10-3
J gene: TRBJ1-1
CDR3 DNA: TGTGCCATCAGCAAAGCGAGGGGGCCAGGGGGAATAATGAACACTGAAGCTTTCTTT
CDR3 protein: CAISKARGPGGIMNTEAFF

CDR3 length: 15
D gene: TRBD2
clone size: .
V gene: TRBV2
J gene: TRBJ2-2
CDR3 DNA: TGTGCCAGCAGATCAGGACTAGCGTACACCGGGGAGCTGTTTTTT
CDR3 protein: CASRSGLAYTGELFF

CDR3 length: 15
D gene: TRBD1
clone size: .
V gene: TRBV7-3
J gene: TRBJ2-4
CDR3 DNA: TGTGCCAGCAGCCGTTTTCCGGGACAGGGGAACATTCAGTACTTC
CDR3 protein: CASSRFPGQGNIQYF

CDR3 length: 16
D gene: .
clone size: .
V gene: TRBV27
J gene: TRBJ1-5
CDR3 DNA: TGTGCCAGCAGTTTATACGGCGGAAATAGCAATCAGCCCCAGCATTTT
CDR3 protein: CASSLYGGNSNQPQHF

CDR3 length: 11
D gene: .
clone size: once
V gene: TRBV20-1
J gene: TRBJ2-7
CDR3 DNA: TGCAGTGCCACGATGGGGAACGAGCAGTACTTC
CDR3 protein: CSATMGNEQYF

CDR3 length: 14
D gene: .
clone size: .
V gene: TRBV30
J gene: TRBJ2-7
CDR3 DNA: TGTGCCTGGAAAACGGGGCAGGGGTTCTACGAGCAGTACTTC
CDR3 protein: CAWKTGQGFYEQYF

CDR3 length: 14
D gene: .
clone size: .
V gene: TRBV6-6
J gene: TRBJ1-1
CDR3 DNA: TGTGCCAGCAGCCCCAATGAGGAGGGAACTGAAGCTTTCTTT
CDR3 protein: CASSPNEEGTEAFF

CDR3 length: 15
D gene: .
clone size: few
V gene: TRBV9
J gene: TRBJ1-1
CDR3 DNA: TGTGCCAGCAGCGTTGCCCCGGGCCAGAACACTGAAGCTTTCTTT
CDR3 protein: CASSVAPGQNTEAFF

CDR3 length: 14
D gene: .
clone size: once
V gene: TRBV5-4
J gene: TRBJ1-2
CDR3 DNA: TGTGCCAGCAGCTTGCTGGGAACTAACTATGGCTACACCTTC
CDR3 protein: CASSLLGTNYGYTF

CDR3 length: 15
D gene: TRBD2
clone size: once
V gene: TRBV6-1
J gene: TRBJ2-7
CDR3 DNA: TGTGCCATACCCTTAGCGGGAGGGCCCAACCCCGAGCAGTACTTC
CDR3 protein: CAIPLAGGPNPEQYF

CDR3 length: 14
D gene: .
clone size: .
V gene: TRBV5-1
J gene: TRBJ2-6
CDR3 DNA: TGCGCCAGCAGCTTGAGCTCTGGGGCCAACGTCCTGACTTTC
CDR3 protein: CASSLSSGANVLTF

CDR3 length: 15
D gene: .
clone size: .
V gene: TRBV4-3
J gene: TRBJ1-1
CDR3 DNA: TGCGCCAGCAGCCAAGATTGGGTCGTTAACACTGAAGCTTTCTTT
CDR3 protein: CASSQDWVVNTEAFF

CDR3 length: 15
D gene: TRBD1
clone size: .
V gene: TRBV18
J gene: TRBJ2-5
CDR3 DNA: TGTGCCAGCTCACCACCAGGACAGGGAGGAGAGACCCAGTACTTC
CDR3 protein: CASSPPGQGGETQYF

CDR3 length: 15
D gene: TRBD1
clone size: .
V gene: TRBV6-1
J gene: TRBJ1-5
CDR3 DNA: TGTGCCAGCAGTATAGGACAGGGTGGAAATCAGCCCCAGCATTTT
CDR3 protein: CASSIGQGGNQPQHF

CDR3 length: 14
D gene: TRBD1
clone size: .
V gene: TRBV10-3
J gene: TRBJ2-2
CDR3 DNA: TGTGCCATCAGCTTAGGGACAGACACCGGGGAGCTGTTTTTT
CDR3 protein: CAISLGTDTGELFF

CDR3 length: 15
D gene: TRBD1
clone size: .
V gene: TRBV6-1
J gene: TRBJ2-1
CDR3 DNA: TGTGCCAGCAGAGTTGACAGGGGTGAAAACAATGAGCAGTTCTTC
CDR3 protein: CASRVDRGENNEQFF

CDR3 length: 16
D gene: .
clone size: .
V gene: TRBV5-6
J gene: TRBJ1-3
CDR3 DNA: TGTGCCAGCAGCCCCGAGCGGGGGGCAGGTGGAAACACCATATATTTT
CDR3 protein: CASSPERGAGGNTIYF

CDR3 length: 13
D gene: .
clone size: once
V gene: TRBV18
J gene: TRBJ2-5
CDR3 DNA: TGTGCCAGCTCACCCCCGTCCCAAGAGACCCAGTACTTC
CDR3 protein: CASSPPSQETQYF

CDR3 length: 14
D gene: TRBD2
clone size: .
V gene: TRBV6-9
J gene: TRBJ2-1
CDR3 DNA: TGTGCCAGCAGTTCCAGCGGGAGATACAATGAGCAGTTCTTC
CDR3 protein: CASSSSGRYNEQFF

CDR3 length: 14
D gene: .
clone size: .
V gene: TRBV28
J gene: TRBJ1-1
CDR3 DNA: TGTGCCAGCATCGGTTCGGCGGTGAACACTGAAGCTTTCTTT
CDR3 protein: CASIGSAVNTEAFF

CDR3 length: 11
D gene: .
clone size: .
V gene: TRBV23-1
J gene: TRBJ2-3
CDR3 DNA: TGCGCCAGCAGTCAGGTTGATACGCAGTATTTT
CDR3 protein: CASSQVDTQYF

CDR3 length: 16
D gene: TRBD2
clone size: .
V gene: TRBV4-1
J gene: TRBJ2-3
CDR3 DNA: TGCGCCAGCAGCCAAGATGGACTAGCGGGAGGACTAACGCAGTATTTT
CDR3 protein: CASSQDGLAGGLTQYF

CDR3 length: 16
D gene: .
clone size: .
V gene: TRBV5-1
J gene: TRBJ2-3
CDR3 DNA: TGCGCCAGCAGCTTGGGAGACAGAGGTTCCACAGATACGCAGTATTTT
CDR3 protein: CASSLGDRGSTDTQYF

CDR3 length: 13
D gene: .
clone size: .
V gene: TRBV27
J gene: TRBJ1-2
CDR3 DNA: TGTGCCAGCAGCCTGAAAGGGGGTAATGGCTACACCTTC
CDR3 protein: CASSLKGGNGYTF

CDR3 length: 12
D gene: .
clone size: .
V gene: TRBV5-5
J gene: TRBJ1-1
CDR3 DNA: TGTGCCAGCAGCAAATCTGTCACTGAAGCTTTCTTT
CDR3 protein: CASSKSVTEAFF

CDR3 length: 15
D gene: TRBD1
clone size: once
V gene: TRBV5-4
J gene: TRBJ1-3
CDR3 DNA: TGTGCCAGCAGCGCCGACAGGGGCTCTGGAAACACCATATATTTT
CDR3 protein: CASSADRGSGNTIYF

CDR3 length: 11
D gene: .
clone size: .
V gene: TRBV30
J gene: TRBJ2-7
CDR3 DNA: TGTGCCTGGAGTGTGCGGTACGAGCAGTACTTC
CDR3 protein: CAWSVRYEQYF

CDR3 length: 14
D gene: .
clone size: .
V gene: TRBV5-1
J gene: TRBJ1-1
CDR3 DNA: TGCGCCAGCAGCTTTGGAATAATGAACACTGAAGCTTTCTTT
CDR3 protein: CASSFGIMNTEAFF